This TCR beta chain appears in the sequencing data of a study of STAT5B mutations in CD4+ large granular lymphocyte leukemia. Study-level information: Among healthy donors, a particular HLA allele went with more CDR3 'QG' motifs.

This clone was picked up a small number of times. Its antigen is unknown. The assay was immunoSEQ multiplex PCR, and TCRdb's table has in-frame clones only and misses some. The sample has some 34,000 clones; roughly 79% are singletons. Buffy coats from healthy blood donors served as controls. Overall study results and limits: Top patient clones used TRBV06 genes more often: 8/27 versus 2/35 in controls.

Per the germline V gene, CDR1 is SGHNT and CDR2 is YYREEE (reference sequence). V lost 6 bases, J lost 4 bases, and 22 bases lay in between. The CDR3 has 16 amino acids. Material for sequencing was CD4+ T cells from blood buffy coats. V usage is TRBV5-4 and J usage is TRBJ1-1, with a tentative D call TRBD1 (6 bases). This TCR was sampled from a human donor in good health. CDR3 protein: CASTTIGGGMGTEAFF. The CDR3 region has the DNA TGTGCCAGCACCACCATCGGGGGGGGCATGGGCACTGAAGCTTTCTTT.